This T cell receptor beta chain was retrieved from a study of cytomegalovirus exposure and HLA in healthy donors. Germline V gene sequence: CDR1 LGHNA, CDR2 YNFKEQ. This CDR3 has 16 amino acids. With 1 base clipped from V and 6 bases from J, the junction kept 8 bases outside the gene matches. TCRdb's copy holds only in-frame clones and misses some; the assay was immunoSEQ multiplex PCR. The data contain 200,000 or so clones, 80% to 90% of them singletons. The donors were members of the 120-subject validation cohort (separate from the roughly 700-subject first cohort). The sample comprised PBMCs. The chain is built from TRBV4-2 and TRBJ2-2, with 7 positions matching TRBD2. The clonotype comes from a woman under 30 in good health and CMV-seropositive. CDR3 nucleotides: TGTGCCAGCAGCCAAGTCAGCGGGATACGAGCCGGGGAGCTGTTTTTT. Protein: CASSQVSGIRAGELFF.